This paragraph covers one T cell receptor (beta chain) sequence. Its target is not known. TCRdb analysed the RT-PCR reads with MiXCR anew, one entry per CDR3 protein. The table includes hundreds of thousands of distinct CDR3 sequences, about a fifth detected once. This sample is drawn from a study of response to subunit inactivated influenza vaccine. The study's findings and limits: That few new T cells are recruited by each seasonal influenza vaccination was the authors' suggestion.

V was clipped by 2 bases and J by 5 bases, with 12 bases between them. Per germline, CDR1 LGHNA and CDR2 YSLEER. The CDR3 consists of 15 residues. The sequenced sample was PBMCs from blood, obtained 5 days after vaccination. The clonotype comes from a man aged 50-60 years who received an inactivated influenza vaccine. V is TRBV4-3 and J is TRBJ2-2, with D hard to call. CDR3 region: CASSQRPLGTGELFF. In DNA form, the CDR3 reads TGCGCCAGCAGCCAAAGACCGTTAGGAACCGGGGAGCTGTTTTTT.